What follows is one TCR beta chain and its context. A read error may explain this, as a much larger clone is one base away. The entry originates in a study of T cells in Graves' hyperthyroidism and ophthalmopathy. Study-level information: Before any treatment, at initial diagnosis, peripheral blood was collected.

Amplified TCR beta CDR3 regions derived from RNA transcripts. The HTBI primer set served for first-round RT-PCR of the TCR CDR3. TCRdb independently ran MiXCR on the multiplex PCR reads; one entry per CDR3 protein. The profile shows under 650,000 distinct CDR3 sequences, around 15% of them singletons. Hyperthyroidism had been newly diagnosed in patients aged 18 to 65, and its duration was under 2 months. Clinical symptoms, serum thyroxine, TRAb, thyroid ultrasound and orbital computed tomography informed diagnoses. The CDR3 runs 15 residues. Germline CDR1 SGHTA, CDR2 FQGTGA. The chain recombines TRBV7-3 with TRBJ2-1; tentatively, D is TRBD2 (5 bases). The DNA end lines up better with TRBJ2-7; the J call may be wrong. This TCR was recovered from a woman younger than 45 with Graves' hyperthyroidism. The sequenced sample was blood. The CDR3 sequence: CASSLSSGYYNEQYF. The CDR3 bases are TGTGCCAGCAGCTTATCAAGCGGTTACTACAATGAGCAGTACTTC.